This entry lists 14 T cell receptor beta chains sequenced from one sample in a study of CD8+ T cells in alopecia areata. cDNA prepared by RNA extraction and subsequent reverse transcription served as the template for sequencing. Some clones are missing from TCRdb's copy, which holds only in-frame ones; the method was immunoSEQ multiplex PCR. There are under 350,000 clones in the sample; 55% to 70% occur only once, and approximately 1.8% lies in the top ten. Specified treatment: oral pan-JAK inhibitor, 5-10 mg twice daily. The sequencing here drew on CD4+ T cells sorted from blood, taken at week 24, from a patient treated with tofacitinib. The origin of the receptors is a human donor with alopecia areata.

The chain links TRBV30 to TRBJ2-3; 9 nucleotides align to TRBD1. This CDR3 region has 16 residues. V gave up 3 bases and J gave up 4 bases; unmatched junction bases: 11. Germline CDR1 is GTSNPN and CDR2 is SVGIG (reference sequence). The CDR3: CAWSPLGQGRSDTQYF. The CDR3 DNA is TGTGCCTGGAGCCCTCTCGGACAGGGGCGGTCAGATACGCAGTATTTT.

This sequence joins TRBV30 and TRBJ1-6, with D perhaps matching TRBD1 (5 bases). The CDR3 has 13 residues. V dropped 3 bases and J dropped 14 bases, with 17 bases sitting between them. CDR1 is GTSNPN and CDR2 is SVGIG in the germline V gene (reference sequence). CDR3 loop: CAWRTHGGWALHF. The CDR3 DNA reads TGTGCCTGGAGAACGCATGGGGGATGGGCCCTCCACTTT.

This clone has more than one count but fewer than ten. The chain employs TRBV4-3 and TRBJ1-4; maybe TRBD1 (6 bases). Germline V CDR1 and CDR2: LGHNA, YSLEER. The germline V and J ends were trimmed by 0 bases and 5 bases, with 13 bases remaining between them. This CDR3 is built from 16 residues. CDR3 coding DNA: TGCGCCAGCAGCCAAGATCTATCGGGGGCGAATGAAAAACTGTTTTTT. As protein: CASSQDLSGANEKLFF.

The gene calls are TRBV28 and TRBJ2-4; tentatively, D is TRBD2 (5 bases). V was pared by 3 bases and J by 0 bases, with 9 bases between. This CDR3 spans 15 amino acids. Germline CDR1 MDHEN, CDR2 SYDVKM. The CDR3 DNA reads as TGTGCCAGCAGTTTTGAGGGTCTAGCCAAAAACATTCAGTACTTC. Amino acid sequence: CASSFEGLAKNIQYF.

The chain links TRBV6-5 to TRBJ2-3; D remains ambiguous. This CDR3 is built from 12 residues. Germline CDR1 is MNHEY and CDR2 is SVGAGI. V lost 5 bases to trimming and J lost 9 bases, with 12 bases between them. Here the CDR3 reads CASSPTEVTQYF. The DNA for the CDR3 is TGTGCCAGCAGTCCAACAGAGGTAACGCAGTATTTT.

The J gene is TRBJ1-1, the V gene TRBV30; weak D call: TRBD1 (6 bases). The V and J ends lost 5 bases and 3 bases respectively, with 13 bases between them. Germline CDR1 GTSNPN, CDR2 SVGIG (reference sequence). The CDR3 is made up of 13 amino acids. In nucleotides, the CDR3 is TGTGCCTGGGACAGGTCCGGGGACACTGAAGCTTTCTTT. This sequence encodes CAWDRSGDTEAFF.

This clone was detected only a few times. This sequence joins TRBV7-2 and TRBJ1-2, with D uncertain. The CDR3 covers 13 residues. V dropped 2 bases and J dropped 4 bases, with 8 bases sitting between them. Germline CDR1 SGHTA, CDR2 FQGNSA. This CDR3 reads CASSLQEIYGYTF. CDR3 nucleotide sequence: TGTGCCAGCAGCTTACAAGAGATCTATGGCTACACCTTC. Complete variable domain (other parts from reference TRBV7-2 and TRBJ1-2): GAGVSQSPSNKVTEKGKDVELRCDPISGHTALYWYRQSLGQGLEFLIYFQGNSAPDKSGLPSDRFSAERTGGSVSTLTIQRTQQEDSAVYLCASSLQEIYGYTFGSGTRLTVV.

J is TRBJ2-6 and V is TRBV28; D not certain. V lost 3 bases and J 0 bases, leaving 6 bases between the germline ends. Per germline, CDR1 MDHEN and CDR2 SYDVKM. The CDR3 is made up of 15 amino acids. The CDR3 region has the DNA TGTGCCAGCAGTTTTCGAAGCTCTGGGGCCAACGTCCTGACTTTC. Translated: CASSFRSSGANVLTF.

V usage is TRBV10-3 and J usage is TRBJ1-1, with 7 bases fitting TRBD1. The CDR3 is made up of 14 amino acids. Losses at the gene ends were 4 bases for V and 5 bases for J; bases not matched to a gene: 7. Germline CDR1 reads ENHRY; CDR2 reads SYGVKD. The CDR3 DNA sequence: TGTGCCATCAGTGGGGGGACAGATCGGACTGAAGCTTTCTTT. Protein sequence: CAISGGTDRTEAFF.

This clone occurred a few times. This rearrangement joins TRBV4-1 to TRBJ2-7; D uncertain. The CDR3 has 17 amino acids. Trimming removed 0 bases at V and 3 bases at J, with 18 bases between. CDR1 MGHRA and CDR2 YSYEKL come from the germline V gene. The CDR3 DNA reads TGCGCCAGCAGCCAAGAAGGAGTTGGAACAATGGACTACGAGCAGTACTTC. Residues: CASSQEGVGTMDYEQYF.

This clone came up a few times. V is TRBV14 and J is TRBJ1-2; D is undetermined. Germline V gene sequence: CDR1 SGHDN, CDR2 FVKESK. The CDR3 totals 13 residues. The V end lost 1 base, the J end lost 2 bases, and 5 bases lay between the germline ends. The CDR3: CASSQGDNYGYTF. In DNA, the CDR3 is TGTGCCAGCAGCCAAGGAGACAACTATGGCTACACCTTC.

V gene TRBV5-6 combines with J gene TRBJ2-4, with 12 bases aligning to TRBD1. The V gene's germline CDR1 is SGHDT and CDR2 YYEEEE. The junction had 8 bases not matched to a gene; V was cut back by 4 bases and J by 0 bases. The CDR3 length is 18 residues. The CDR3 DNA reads TGTGCCAGCAGCCCCGGGACAGGGGGCAGAAAAGCCAAAAACATTCAGTACTTC. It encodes CASSPGTGGRKAKNIQYF.

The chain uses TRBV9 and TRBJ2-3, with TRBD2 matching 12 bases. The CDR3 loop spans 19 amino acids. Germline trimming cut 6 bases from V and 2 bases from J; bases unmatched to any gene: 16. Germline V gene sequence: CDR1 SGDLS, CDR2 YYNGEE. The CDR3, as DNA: TGTGCCAGCAACGAAGGACTAGCGGGGTCCTCGCCCTTCACAGATACGCAGTATTTT. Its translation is CASNEGLAGSSPFTDTQYF. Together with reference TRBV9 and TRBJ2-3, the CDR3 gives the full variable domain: DSGVTQTPKHLITATGQRVTLRCSPRSGDLSVYWYQQSLDQGLQFLIQYYNGEERAKGNILERFSAQQFPDLHSELNLSSLELGDSALYFCASNEGLAGSSPFTDTQYFGPGTRLTVL.

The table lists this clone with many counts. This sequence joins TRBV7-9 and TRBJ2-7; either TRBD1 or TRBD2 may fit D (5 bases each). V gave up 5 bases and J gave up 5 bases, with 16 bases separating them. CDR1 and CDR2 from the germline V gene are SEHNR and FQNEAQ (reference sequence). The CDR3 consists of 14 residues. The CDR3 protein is CASSPRSGADEQYF. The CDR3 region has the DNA TGTGCCAGCAGCCCACGGTCCGGGGCCGACGAGCAGTACTTC.